This T cell receptor beta chain was sequenced for a study of OX40 agonist ivuxolimab in advanced cancers. About the research overall: Participants, 75% to 85% male, averaged 60 years of age, ranging from about 23 to 90. General observations from the study: Relative to CD4+ cells, CD8+ T cells on average had more expanded clones. Individuals who were partial responders at 0.1-3.0 mg/kg had clonal expansion that ranked among the lowest. Dosing at 0.1 to 3.0 mg/kg was accompanied by clonal expansion of CD4+ and CD8+ blood T cells by week 6.

To note about this clone: No antigen is known for it.

Generated by immunoSEQ multiplex PCR, the TCRdb table keeps only in-frame clones and is missing some. The profile shows about 30,000 clones, approximately 90% of them singletons. V shed 4 bases and J shed 0 bases, with 12 bases lying between them. This CDR3 is built from 15 residues. Germline V gives CDR1 MNHEY, CDR2 SMNVEV (reference sequence). This clonotype was obtained from an adult with an advanced solid tumor such as melanoma, head and neck, liver or kidney cancer. The V call is TRBV27, the J call TRBJ1-1; TRBD1 might be the D (5 bases). The source material was CD4+ or CD8+ T cells sorted from blood, sampled in a trial of the OX40 agonist ivuxolimab. CDR3 nucleotide sequence: TGTGCCAGCAGTTGGACGGGGGTCATGAACACTGAAGCTTTCTTT. This codes for CASSWTGVMNTEAFF.